This T cell receptor (beta chain) was obtained from a study of CD8 T cells in ankylosing spondylitis. One entry per CDR3 protein results from TCRdb running MiXCR on the 5' RACE reads. The data show 230,000 or so distinct CDR3 sequences, 18% seen once. Study-level points and caveats: Ankylosing spondylitis blood seemed to carry a telltale TCR beta motif made of under ten highly homologous variants.

The CDR3 has 15 amino acids. The V end was cut by 6 bases, the J end by 2 bases, with 17 bases between. A word on this clonotype: Its target is not known.

V usage is TRBV12-3 or TRBV12-4 and J usage is TRBJ2-7; the D gene could be TRBD1 or TRBD2 (5 bases each). The source is a male donor with ankylosing spondylitis or in good health (not recorded which). The specimen sequenced was blood, either unsorted or a sorted T cell fraction (not recorded which). The CDR3 region is CASSPPPGRTYEQYF. The CDR3 nucleotides are TGTGCCAGCAGCCCTCCCCCGGGACGTACCTACGAGCAGTACTTC.